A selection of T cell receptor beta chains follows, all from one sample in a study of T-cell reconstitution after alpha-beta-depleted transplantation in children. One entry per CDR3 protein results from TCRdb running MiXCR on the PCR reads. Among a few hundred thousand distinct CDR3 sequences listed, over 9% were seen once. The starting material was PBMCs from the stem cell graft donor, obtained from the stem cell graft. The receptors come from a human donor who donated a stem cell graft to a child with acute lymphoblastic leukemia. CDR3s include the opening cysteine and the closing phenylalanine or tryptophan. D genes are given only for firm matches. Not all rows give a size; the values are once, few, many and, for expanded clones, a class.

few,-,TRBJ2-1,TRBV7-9,TGTGCCAGCAGCTTCTCGCTTGGACAGTCGGATGAGCAGTTCTTC,CASSFSLGQSDEQFF
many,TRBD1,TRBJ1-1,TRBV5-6,TGTGCCAGCAGCTGGGGGCCCAGGGGGCGAAGGGAAGCTTTCTTT,CASSWGPRGRREAFF
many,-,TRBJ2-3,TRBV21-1,TGTGCCAGCAGCAAAAAGGGGACATTTCCCACAGATACGCAGTATTTT,CASSKKGTFPTDTQYF
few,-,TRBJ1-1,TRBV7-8,TGTGCCAGCAGTCAACTGACAACTATGAACACTGAAGCTTTCTTT,CASSQLTTMNTEAFF
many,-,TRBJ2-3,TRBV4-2,TGTGCCAGCAGCCAAGACAGGAGCACAGATACGCAGTATTTT,CASSQDRSTDTQYF
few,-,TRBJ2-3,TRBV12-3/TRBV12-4,TGTGCCAGCAGGGGGGGAGCGGGCACAGATACGCAGTATTTT,CASRGGAGTDTQYF
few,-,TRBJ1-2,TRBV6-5,TGTGCCAGCAGTTCCTACCGACAGTACTATGGCTACACCTTC,CASSSYRQYYGYTF
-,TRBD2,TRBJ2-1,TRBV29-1,TGCAGCGTCGGGACTAGCGAGTACAATGAGCAGTTCTTC,CSVGTSEYNEQFF
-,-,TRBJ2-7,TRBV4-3,TGCGCCAGCAGCCAAGACCCCAGAGGAGAGGGTTTAGGGGACGAGCAGTACTTC,CASSQDPRGEGLGDEQYF
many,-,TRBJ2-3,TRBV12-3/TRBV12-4,TGTGCCAGCAGTTTGGGGCAGGGTTCCACAGATACGCAGTATTTT,CASSLGQGSTDTQYF
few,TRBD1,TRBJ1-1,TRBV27,TGTGCCAGCAGGACAGGGGCGAGAGTCGAAGCTTTCTTT,CASRTGARVEAFF
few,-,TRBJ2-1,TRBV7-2,TGTGCCAGCAGCCTCCGGGACTCTGGGTATGAGCAGTTCTTC,CASSLRDSGYEQFF
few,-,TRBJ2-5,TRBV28,TGTGCCAGCAGGACCCAAGAGACCCAGTACTTC,CASRTQETQYF
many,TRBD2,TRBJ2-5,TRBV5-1,TGCGCCAGCAGCTCACTAGCGGAAGAGACCCAGTACTTC,CASSSLAEETQYF
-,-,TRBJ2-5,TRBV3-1,TGTGCCAGCAGCCAAGTCGTGAGGGAGACCCAGTACTTC,CASSQVVRETQYF
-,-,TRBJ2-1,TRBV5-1,TGCGCCAGCAGCTTGGAGTTAAACGGAGACAATGAGCAGTTCTTC,CASSLELNGDNEQFF
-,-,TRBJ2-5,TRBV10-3,TGTGCCATCAGTGAACCCTCAGCGGGCCAACCGGGAGAGACCCAGTACTTC,CAISEPSAGQPGETQYF
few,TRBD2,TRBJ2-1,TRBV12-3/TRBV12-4,TGTGCCAGCAGACTAGCGGCCTTAAACAATGAGCAGTTCTTC,CASRLAALNNEQFF
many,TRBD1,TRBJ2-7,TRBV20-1,TGCAGTGCTGGGCAGGGGGACCTTTACGAGCAGTACTTC,CSAGQGDLYEQYF
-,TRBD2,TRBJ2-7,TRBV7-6,TGTGCCAGCAGCTTAGCGGGACTAGCGGGAGCCCACGAGCAGTACTTC,CASSLAGLAGAHEQYF
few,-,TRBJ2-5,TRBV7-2,TGTGCCAGCAGCGCCGACCCAGGGGAGACCCAGTACTTC,CASSADPGETQYF
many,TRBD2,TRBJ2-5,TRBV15,TGTGCCACCAGCACCCCCCGCGGGGGTAGCGGGGGAGAGACCCAGTACTTC,CATSTPRGGSGGETQYF
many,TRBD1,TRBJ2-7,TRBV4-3,TGCGCCAGCAGCCACTCCACCGGGACAGGGGGCTACGAGCAGTACTTC,CASSHSTGTGGYEQYF
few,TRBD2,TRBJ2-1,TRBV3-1,TGTGCCAGCTCCCAAGTCGGGACTAGCGGCTACAATGAGCAGTTCTTC,CASSQVGTSGYNEQFF
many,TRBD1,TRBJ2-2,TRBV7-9,TGTGCCAGTGACAGGGCGAACACCGGGGAGCTGTTTTTT,CASDRANTGELFF
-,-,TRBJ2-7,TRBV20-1,TGCAGTGCTACAGGGGACGGATACGAGCAGTACTTC,CSATGDGYEQYF
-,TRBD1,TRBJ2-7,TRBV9,TGTGCCAGCAGCCCTGGGGACAGGGAGGCCGAGCAGTACTTC,CASSPGDREAEQYF
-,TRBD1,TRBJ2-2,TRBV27,TGTGCCAGCAGTTCCCGGACAGGTCCCCGGGAGCTGTTTTTT,CASSSRTGPRELFF